The 3 T cell receptor beta chains below all came from one sample that was sequenced in a study of blood T cells in healthy people across ages. Then a second PCR, running roughly 7 to 11 cycles, was carried out with a sample-barcoded 5' primer and a J-beta primer mix. TCRdb reprocessed the 5' RACE reads with MiXCR, giving one entry per CDR3 protein. The sample records about 1.7 million distinct CDR3 sequences, 28% being singletons. The sequencing input was blood. Source of these receptors: a woman in her twenties or thirties in good health.

Only a few counts were recorded for this clonotype. The chain couples TRBV28 to TRBJ2-3; D is possibly TRBD2 (5 bases). This CDR3 contains 12 residues. The germline V and J ends were trimmed by 7 bases and 5 bases, with 10 bases remaining between them. CDR1 is MDHEN and CDR2 is SYDVKM in the germline V gene. The CDR3 sequence: CASNVGGDTQYF. As DNA, the CDR3 is TGTGCCAGCAACGTAGGAGGAGATACGCAGTATTTT.

The sample holds many counts of this clonotype. This chain uses TRBV2 with TRBJ2-7; 14 nucleotides match TRBD2. The J segment lost 3 bases and the V segment lost 6 bases, leaving 7 bases of the junction unmatched. The CDR3 spans 16 residues. Germline values: CDR1 SNHLY, CDR2 FYNNEI. CDR3 region: CASRGTSGSGIYEQYF. For the CDR3, the DNA is TGTGCCAGCAGAGGGACTAGCGGGAGCGGGATCTACGAGCAGTACTTC. The full variable domain, its missing parts supplied by reference TRBV2 and TRBJ2-7, is EPEVTQTPSHQVTQMGQEVILRCVPISNHLYFYWYRQILGQKVEFLVSFYNNEISEKSEIFDDQFSVERPDGSNFTLKIRSTKLEDSAMYFCASRGTSGSGIYEQYFGPGTRLTVT.

V is TRBV29-1 and J is TRBJ1-2, with a weak D call TRBD1 (5 bases). This CDR3 comprises 15 residues. Trimming removed 1 base from V and 2 bases from J, with 14 bases in between. Germline-derived CDR1 and CDR2 are SQVTM and ANQGSEA. This CDR3 reads CSVEAWQGKNYGYTF. The CDR3 coding sequence is TGCAGCGTTGAAGCTTGGCAGGGAAAAAACTATGGCTACACCTTC.